A single sample is the source of the 10 T cell receptor beta chains below, sequenced in a study of cytomegalovirus exposure and HLA in healthy donors. The PCR used 60 Vbeta and 13 Jbeta primers. Sequencing used immunoSEQ multiplex PCR; TCRdb keeps in-frame clones, though not all of them. The sample gives 150,000 to 200,000 clones, 80% of which show up once; around 1.4% is in the top ten. The sequencing input was PBMCs. The receptors derive from a girl aged 10 to 17 in good health and CMV-seropositive.

This rearrangement joins TRBV4-1 to TRBJ1-1; 10 bases agree with TRBD1. The CDR3 length is 18 residues. V trimming: 1 base; J trimming: 4 bases; junction bases outside the gene matches: 12. CDR1 is MGHRA and CDR2 is YSYEKL in the germline V gene. The CDR3 DNA sequence: TGCGCCAGCAGCCAAGTACTCCGGCCGGGACAGGGGTTCACTGAAGCTTTCTTT. Translation: CASSQVLRPGQGFTEAFF.

The V and J genes are TRBV19 and TRBJ1-5; maybe TRBD1 (6 bases). The germline CDR1 and CDR2 sequences are LNHDA and SQIVND (reference sequence). Trimming shortened V by 5 bases and J by 1 base, and 12 bases separated the two germline ends. CDR3 length: 15 residues. The CDR3 DNA follows: TGTGCCAGTAGTCCAACAGGGAAGAGCAATCAGCCCCAGCATTTT. Its protein is CASSPTGKSNQPQHF.

The chain employs TRBV5-1 and TRBJ2-7; TRBD1 aligns across 7 bases. Per the germline V gene, CDR1 is SGHRS and CDR2 is YFSETQ. The CDR3 runs to 14 residues. After removal of 3 bases from V and 4 bases from J, the junction contained 7 bases not matched to a gene. The CDR3 DNA reads TGCGCCAGCAGCTCTCGGGACAGTGATTACGAGCAGTACTTC. Translating it yields CASSSRDSDYEQYF.

The V call is TRBV30, the J call TRBJ2-3; 8 positions agree with TRBD2. Germline trimming cut 0 bases from V and 5 bases from J; bases unmatched to any gene: 7. Germline V gene sequence: CDR1 GTSNPN, CDR2 SVGIG (reference sequence). The CDR3 covers 15 residues. The DNA of the CDR3 is TGTGCCTGGAGTGTACGAAGCGGGAGCTTAGATACGCAGTATTTT. Amino acid sequence: CAWSVRSGSLDTQYF.

V and J are TRBV4-1 and TRBJ2-7; 10 bases align to TRBD1. Germline CDR1 and CDR2: MGHRA and YSYEKL. Germline trimming cut 1 base from V and 9 bases from J; bases unmatched to any gene: 3. The CDR3 runs 13 residues. In nucleotides, the CDR3 is TGCGCCAGCAGCCAAGTTGGGGACAGGGGGCAGTACTTC. It encodes CASSQVGDRGQYF.

This chain joins TRBV2 and TRBJ2-7; D gene unclear. Germline V CDR1 and CDR2: SNHLY, FYNNEI. V lost 7 bases, J lost 0 bases, and 10 bases lay in between. This CDR3 has 13 amino acids. CDR3 in amino acids: CASKYHFSYEQYF. The CDR3 nucleotides are TGTGCCAGCAAATACCACTTCTCCTACGAGCAGTACTTC.

V is TRBV27 and J is TRBJ2-7; 9 bases fit TRBD1. The CDR3 totals 15 residues. J lost 5 bases, V lost 0 bases, and 5 bases had no gene match. Per the germline V gene, CDR1 is MNHEY and CDR2 is SMNVEV (reference sequence). Here the CDR3 reads CASSLSYRGRDEQYF. The CDR3, as DNA: TGTGCCAGCAGTTTATCTTACAGGGGGCGCGACGAGCAGTACTTC.

A few counts support this clone. This chain connects TRBV28 to TRBJ2-1, with TRBD2 matching over 11 bases. There are 13 residues in the CDR3. From germline, CDR1 is MDHEN and CDR2 SYDVKM. V trimming: 2 bases; J trimming: 9 bases; junction bases outside the gene matches: 0. CDR3 sequence reads: CASSLGTSGEQFF. In nucleotides, the CDR3 is TGTGCCAGCAGTTTAGGGACTAGCGGTGAGCAGTTCTTC.

This chain joins TRBV5-1 and TRBJ2-2, with a weak D call TRBD1 (5 bases). CDR1 SGHRS and CDR2 YFSETQ come from the germline V gene. The V end was cut by 4 bases, the J end by 3 bases, with 19 bases between. The CDR3 is 17 amino acids. CDR3 protein: CASSTLGSQGDTGELFF. In DNA form, the CDR3 reads TGCGCCAGCAGCACCCTGGGTTCCCAGGGCGACACCGGGGAGCTGTTTTTT.

The V and J genes are TRBV14 and TRBJ1-2; 7 positions agree with TRBD1. Germline CDR1 reads SGHDN; CDR2 reads FVKESK. J was trimmed by 3 bases and V by 2 bases; bases with no gene match: 6. This CDR3 has 15 amino acids. CDR3 sequence: CASSQIRQGDYGYTF. The CDR3 DNA sequence: TGTGCCAGCAGCCAAATTCGACAGGGCGACTATGGCTACACCTTC.